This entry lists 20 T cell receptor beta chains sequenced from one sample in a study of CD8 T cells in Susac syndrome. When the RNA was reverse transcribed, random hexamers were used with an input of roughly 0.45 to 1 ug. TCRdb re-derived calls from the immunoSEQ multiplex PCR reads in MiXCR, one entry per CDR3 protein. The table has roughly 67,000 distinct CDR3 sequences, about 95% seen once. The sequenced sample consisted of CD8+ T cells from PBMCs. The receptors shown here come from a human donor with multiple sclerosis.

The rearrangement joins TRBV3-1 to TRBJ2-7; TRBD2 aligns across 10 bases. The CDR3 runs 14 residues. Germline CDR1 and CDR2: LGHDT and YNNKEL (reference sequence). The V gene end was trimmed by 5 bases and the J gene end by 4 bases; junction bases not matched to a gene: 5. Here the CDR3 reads CASSYSGRRYEQYF. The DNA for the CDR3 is TGTGCCAGCAGCTATAGCGGGAGGAGGTACGAGCAGTACTTC.

The CDR3 reads CASSLSISHQNEKLFF. The CDR3 DNA sequence: TGTGCCAGCAGTCTATCAATCTCCCACCAAAATGAAAAACTGTTTTTT. The chain links TRBV7-8 to TRBJ1-4, with D unresolved. The CDR3 covers 16 residues. Trimming removed 6 bases from V and 5 bases from J, with 19 bases in between. The germline gives CDR1 SGHVS, CDR2 FQNEAQ.

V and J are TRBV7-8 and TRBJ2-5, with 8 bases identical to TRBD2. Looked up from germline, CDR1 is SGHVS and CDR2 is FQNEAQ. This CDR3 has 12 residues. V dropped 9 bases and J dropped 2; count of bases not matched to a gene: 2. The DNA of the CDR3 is TGTGCCAGTCGGGGGGGGCAAGAGACCCAGTACTTC. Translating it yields CASRGGQETQYF.

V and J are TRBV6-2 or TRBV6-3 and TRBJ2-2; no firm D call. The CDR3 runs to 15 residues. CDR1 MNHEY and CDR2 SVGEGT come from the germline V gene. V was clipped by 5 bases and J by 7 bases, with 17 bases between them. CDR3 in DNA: TGTGCCAGCAGTCCCGGTCTACTCTCTGGCGGGGAGCTGTTTTTT. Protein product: CASSPGLLSGGELFF.

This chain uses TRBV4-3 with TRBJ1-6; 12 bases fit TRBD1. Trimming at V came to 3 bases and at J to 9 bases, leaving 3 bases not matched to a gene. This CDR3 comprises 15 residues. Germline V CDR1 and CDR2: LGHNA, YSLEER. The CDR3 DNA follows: TGCGCCAGCAGCCAGGGACAGGGGGCGACTTCACCCCTCCACTTT. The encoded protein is CASSQGQGATSPLHF.

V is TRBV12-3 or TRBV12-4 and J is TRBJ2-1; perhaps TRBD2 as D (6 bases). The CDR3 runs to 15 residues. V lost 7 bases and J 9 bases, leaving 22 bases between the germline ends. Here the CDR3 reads CASTPAAGPWVEQFF. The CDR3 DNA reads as TGTGCCAGCACCCCGGCGGCGGGGCCTTGGGTTGAGCAGTTCTTC.

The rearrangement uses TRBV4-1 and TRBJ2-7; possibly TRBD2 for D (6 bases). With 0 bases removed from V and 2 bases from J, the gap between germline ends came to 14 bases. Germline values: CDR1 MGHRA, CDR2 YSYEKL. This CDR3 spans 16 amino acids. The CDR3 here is CASSQDFAGFAYEQYF. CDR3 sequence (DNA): TGCGCCAGCAGCCAAGATTTCGCGGGGTTCGCCTACGAGCAGTACTTC.

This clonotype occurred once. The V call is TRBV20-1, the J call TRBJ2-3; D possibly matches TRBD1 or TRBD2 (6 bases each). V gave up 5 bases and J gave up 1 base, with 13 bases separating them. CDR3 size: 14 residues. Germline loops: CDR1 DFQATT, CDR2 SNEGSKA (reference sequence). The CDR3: CSADRGRRTDTQYF. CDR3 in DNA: TGCAGTGCTGATCGGGGGCGCCGCACAGATACGCAGTATTTT.

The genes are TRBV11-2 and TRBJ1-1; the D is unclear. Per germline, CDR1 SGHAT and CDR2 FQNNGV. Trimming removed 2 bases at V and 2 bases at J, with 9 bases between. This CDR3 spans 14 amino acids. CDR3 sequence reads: CASSLYAGNTEAFF. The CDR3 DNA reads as TGTGCCAGCAGCTTATATGCGGGAAACACTGAAGCTTTCTTT.

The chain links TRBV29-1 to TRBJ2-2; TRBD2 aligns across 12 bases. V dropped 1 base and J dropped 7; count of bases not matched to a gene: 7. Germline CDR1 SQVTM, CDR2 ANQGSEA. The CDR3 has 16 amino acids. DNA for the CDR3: TGCAGCGTTGAAGTCCCACTAGCGGGAGGAGTCGGGGAGCTGTTTTTT. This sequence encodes CSVEVPLAGGVGELFF.

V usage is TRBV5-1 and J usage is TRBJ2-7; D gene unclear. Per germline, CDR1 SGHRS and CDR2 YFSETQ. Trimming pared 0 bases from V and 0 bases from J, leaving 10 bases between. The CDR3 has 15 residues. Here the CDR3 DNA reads TGCGCCAGCAGCTTGGGGCACACTTACTCCTACGAGCAGTACTTC. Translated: CASSLGHTYSYEQYF.

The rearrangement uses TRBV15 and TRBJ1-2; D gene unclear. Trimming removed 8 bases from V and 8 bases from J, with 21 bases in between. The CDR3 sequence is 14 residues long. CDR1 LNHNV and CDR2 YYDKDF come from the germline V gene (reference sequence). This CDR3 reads CATQRDQLPQGYTF. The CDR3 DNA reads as TGTGCCACCCAACGGGATCAACTCCCTCAGGGCTACACCTTC.

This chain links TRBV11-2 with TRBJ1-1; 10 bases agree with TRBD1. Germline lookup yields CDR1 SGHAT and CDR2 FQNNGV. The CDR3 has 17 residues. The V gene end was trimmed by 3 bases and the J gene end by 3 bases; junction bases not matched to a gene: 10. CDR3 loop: CASSFPGQGYEDTEAFF. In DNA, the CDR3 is TGTGCCAGCAGCTTTCCGGGACAGGGGTATGAAGACACTGAAGCTTTCTTT.

Written as DNA, the CDR3 is TGTGCCAGCAGTGGGACTACCTCCTACGAGCAGTACTTC. Protein sequence: CASSGTTSYEQYF. The chain joins TRBV25-1 to TRBJ2-7, with a tentative D call TRBD2 (6 bases). The germline gives CDR1 MGHDK, CDR2 SYGVNS. V lost 4 bases and J lost 0, with 7 bases in between. This CDR3 comprises 13 residues.

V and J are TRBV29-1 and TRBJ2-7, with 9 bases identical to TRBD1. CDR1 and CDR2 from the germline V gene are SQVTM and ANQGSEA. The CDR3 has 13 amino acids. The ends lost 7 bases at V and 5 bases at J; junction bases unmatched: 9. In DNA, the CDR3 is TGCAGCGCTTCCGGGACAGGGAAAAACGAGCAGTACTTC. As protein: CSASGTGKNEQYF.

CDR3 sequence reads: CASSFSPPRAGTGNTIYF. The CDR3 DNA is TGTGCCAGCAGTTTTTCCCCACCCAGGGCGGGAACTGGAAACACCATATATTTT. The chain recombines TRBV27 with TRBJ1-3, with a possible D match to TRBD1 (5 bases). CDR1 and CDR2 from the germline V gene are MNHEY and SMNVEV (reference sequence). With 3 bases removed from V and 2 bases from J, the gap between germline ends came to 20 bases. This CDR3 comprises 18 residues.

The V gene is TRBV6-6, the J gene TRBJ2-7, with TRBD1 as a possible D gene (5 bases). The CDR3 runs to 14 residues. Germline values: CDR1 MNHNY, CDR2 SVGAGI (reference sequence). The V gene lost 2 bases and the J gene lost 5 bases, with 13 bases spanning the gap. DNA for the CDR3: TGTGCCAGCAGTTACCCCTTGGACATGGACGAGCAGTACTTC. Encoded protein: CASSYPLDMDEQYF.

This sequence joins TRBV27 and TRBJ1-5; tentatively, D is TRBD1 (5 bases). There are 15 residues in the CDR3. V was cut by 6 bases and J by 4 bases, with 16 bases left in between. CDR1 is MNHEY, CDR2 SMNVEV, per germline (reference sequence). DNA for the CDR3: TGTGCCAGCAGATCCGGGGCCGTTTCGAATCAGCCCCAGCATTTT. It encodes CASRSGAVSNQPQHF.

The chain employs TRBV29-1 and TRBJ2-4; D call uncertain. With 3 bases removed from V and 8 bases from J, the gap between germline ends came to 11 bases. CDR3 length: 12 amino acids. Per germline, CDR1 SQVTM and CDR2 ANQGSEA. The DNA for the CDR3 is TGCAGCGTTGAGTGGGATAGGGACATTCAGTACTTC. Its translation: CSVEWDRDIQYF. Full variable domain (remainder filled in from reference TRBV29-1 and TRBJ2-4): SAVISQKPSRDICQRGTSLTIQCQVDSQVTMMFWYRQQPGQSLTLIATANQGSEATYESGFVIDKFPISRPNLTFSTLTVSNMSPEDSSIYLCSVEWDRDIQYFGAGTRLSVL.

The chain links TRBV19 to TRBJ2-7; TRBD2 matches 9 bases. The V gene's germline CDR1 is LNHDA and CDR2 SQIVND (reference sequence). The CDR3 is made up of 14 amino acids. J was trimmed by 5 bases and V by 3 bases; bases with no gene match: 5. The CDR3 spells CASSISGSSNEQYF. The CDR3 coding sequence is TGTGCCAGTAGTATTAGCGGGAGTTCTAACGAGCAGTACTTC.